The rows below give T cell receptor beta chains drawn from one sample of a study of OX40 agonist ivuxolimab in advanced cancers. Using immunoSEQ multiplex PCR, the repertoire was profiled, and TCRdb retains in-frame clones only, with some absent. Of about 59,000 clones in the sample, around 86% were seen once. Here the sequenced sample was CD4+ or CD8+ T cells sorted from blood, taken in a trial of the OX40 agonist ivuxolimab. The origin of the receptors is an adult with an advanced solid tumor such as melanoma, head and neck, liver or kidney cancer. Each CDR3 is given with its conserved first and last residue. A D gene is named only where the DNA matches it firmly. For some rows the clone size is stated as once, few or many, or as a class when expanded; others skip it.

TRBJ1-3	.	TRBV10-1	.	TGCGCCAGCGGGGAGGGAAACACCATATATTTT	CASGEGNTIYF
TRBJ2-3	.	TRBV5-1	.	TGCGCCAGCAGCCGCACCTCCAGTCTTAGCACAGATACGCAGTATTTT	CASSRTSSLSTDTQYF
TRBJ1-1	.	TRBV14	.	TGTGCCAGCAGCCAAGATCCGGGGCGATGGACTGAAGCTTTCTTT	CASSQDPGRWTEAFF
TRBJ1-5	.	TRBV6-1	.	TGTGCCAGCAAACAGTCCTATAGCAATCAGCCCCAGCATTTT	CASKQSYSNQPQHF
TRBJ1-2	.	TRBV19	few	TGTGCCAGTGAGACAGTGACTTATGGCTACACCTTC	CASETVTYGYTF
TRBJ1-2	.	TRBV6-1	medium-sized	TGTGCCAGCAGTGAAGCGGGGTATGGGCAGAACTATGGCTACACCTTC	CASSEAGYGQNYGYTF
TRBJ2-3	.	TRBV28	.	TGTGCCAGCAGTTACGTCTCAAGCTCGCAGTATTTT	CASSYVSSSQYF
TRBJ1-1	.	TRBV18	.	TGTGCCAGCTCACCCGGGGCAGGGGACGTTGAAGCTTTCTTT	CASSPGAGDVEAFF
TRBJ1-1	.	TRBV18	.	TGTGCCAGCTCACCACCAATGGCTGCTGAAGCTTTCTTT	CASSPPMAAEAFF
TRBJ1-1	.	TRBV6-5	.	TGTGCCAGCAGTCCCACGTTAATTAACACTGAAGCTTTCTTT	CASSPTLINTEAFF
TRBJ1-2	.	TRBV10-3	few	TGTGCCATCAGCTCACAGGGTGGCTACACCTTC	CAISSQGGYTF
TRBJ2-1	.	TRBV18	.	TGTGCCAGCTCGGACAAGGAGGGCTCCTACAATGAGCAGTTCTTC	CASSDKEGSYNEQFF
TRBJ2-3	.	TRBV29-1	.	TGCAGCGTTGTGGCGGTCATGGGAGATACGCAGTATTTT	CSVVAVMGDTQYF
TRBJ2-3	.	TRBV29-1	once	TGCAGCGTCGACGTAGGGCGCGGAGATACGCAGTATTTT	CSVDVGRGDTQYF
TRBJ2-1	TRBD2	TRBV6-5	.	TGTGCCAGCAGTTACTTCCTAGCGGGGGGGCCGGGTGAGCAGTTCTTC	CASSYFLAGGPGEQFF
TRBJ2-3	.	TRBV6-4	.	TGTGCCAGCAGTGACGACAGCAAAGCAGATACGCAGTATTTT	CASSDDSKADTQYF
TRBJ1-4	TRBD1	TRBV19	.	TGTGCCAGTAGCCATCCTCGGACAGGCCGTAATGAAAAACTGTTTTTT	CASSHPRTGRNEKLFF
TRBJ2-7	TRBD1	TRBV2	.	TGTGCCAGCAGCCTAGGACAGGGGGAGCAGTACTTC	CASSLGQGEQYF
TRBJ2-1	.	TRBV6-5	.	TGTGCCAGCAGTTCCGCCGACAGCTACAATGAGCAGTTCTTC	CASSSADSYNEQFF
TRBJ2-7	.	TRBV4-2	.	TGTGCCAGCAGCCAAGCCGGGACCCCGTTAGAGCAGTACTTC	CASSQAGTPLEQYF
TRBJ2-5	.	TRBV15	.	TGTGCCACCAGCAGAAGGGATTCCCAAGAGACCCAGTACTTC	CATSRRDSQETQYF
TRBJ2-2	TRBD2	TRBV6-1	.	TGTGCCAGCAGTGTTGGTGGGGGGGCCGGGGAGCTGTTTTTT	CASSVGGGAGELFF
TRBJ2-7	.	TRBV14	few	TGTGCCAGCAGCCAAGACCGAGGGGGAGAGCAGTACTTC	CASSQDRGGEQYF
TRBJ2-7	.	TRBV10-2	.	TGCGCCAGCAAAGGGGGGGCCTACGAGCAGTACTTC	CASKGGAYEQYF
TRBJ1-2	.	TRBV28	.	TGTGCCAGCAGTTTGAATGGGGGGGATAACTATGGCTACACCTTC	CASSLNGGDNYGYTF
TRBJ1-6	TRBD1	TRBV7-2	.	TGTGCCAGCAGCTTAACCTCGACAGGGCGGAATTCACCCCTCCACTTT	CASSLTSTGRNSPLHF
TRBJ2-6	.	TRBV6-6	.	TGTGCCAGCCTCGGTGCTGGGGCCAACGTCCTGACTTTC	CASLGAGANVLTF
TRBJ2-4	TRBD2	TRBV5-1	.	TGCGCCAGCAGCTCCGGGACTAGCATCAGCATTCAGTACTTC	CASSSGTSISIQYF
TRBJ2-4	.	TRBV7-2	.	TGTGCCAGCAGCTTAGGGATACTAGCTAACATTCAGTACTTC	CASSLGILANIQYF
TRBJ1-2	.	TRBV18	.	TGTGCCAGCTCACCACTTGGCGCATCCTATGGCTACACCTTC	CASSPLGASYGYTF
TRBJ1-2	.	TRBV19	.	TGTGCCAGTAGAGGTGCGACGGCCGGCTATGGCTACACCTTC	CASRGATAGYGYTF
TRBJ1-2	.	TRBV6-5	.	TGTGCCAGCAGTTACAAGTTTTCGACCCTTGGGGGCTACACCTTC	CASSYKFSTLGGYTF
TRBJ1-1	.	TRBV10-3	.	TGTGCCATCAGTGAGGAGAGACAAGAAGCTTTCTTT	CAISEERQEAFF
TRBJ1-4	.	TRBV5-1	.	TGCGCCAGCAGCTTGGGCACAGGGTGGACTAATGAAAAACTGTTTTTT	CASSLGTGWTNEKLFF
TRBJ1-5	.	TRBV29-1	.	TGCAGCGTCATCGCCGTGGGGGGCTATCAGCCCCAGCATTTT	CSVIAVGGYQPQHF
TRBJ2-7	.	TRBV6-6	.	TGTGCCAGCAGTCCCCAGACTCAAGCCTACGAGCAGTACTTC	CASSPQTQAYEQYF
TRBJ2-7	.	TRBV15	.	TGTGCCACCAGCAGAGATAACCGGGTGCTTTTCTCCGAGCAGTACTTC	CATSRDNRVLFSEQYF
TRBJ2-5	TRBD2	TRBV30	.	TGTGCCTGGACGCGGGGGGGAGGGGGAGAGACCCAGTACTTC	CAWTRGGGGETQYF
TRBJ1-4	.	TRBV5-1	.	TGCGCCAGCAGCTTGGGACAGGATGAAAAACTGTTTTTT	CASSLGQDEKLFF
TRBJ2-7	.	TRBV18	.	TGTGCCAGCTCACCCTCCTCCTACGAGCAGTACTTC	CASSPSSYEQYF
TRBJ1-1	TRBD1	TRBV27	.	TGTGCCAGCACGGGACAGGGGGCGAAACTGAACACTGAAGCTTTCTTT	CASTGQGAKLNTEAFF
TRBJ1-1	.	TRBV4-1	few	TGCGCCAGCAGCCAAGGAGCCAGTACGAACACTGAAGCTTTCTTT	CASSQGASTNTEAFF